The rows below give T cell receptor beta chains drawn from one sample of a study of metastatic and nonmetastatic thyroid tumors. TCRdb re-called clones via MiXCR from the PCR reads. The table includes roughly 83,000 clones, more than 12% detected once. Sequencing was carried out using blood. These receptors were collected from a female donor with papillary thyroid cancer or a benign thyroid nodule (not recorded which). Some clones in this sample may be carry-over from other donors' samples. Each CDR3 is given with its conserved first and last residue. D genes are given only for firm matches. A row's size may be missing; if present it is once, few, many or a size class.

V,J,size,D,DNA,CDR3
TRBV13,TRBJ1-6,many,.,TGTGCCAGCAGCCCGGCGGGAAGAAAGTATAATTCACCCCTCCACTTT,CASSPAGRKYNSPLHF
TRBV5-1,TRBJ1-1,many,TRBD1,TGCGCCAGCAGCTTAGGGACAGGGTATCTTGAAGCTTTCTTT,CASSLGTGYLEAFF
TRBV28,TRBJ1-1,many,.,TGTGCCAGCAGTTACTCTACCGCTGAAGCTTTCTTT,CASSYSTAEAFF
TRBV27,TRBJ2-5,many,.,TGTGCCTCTGGGGCGGGCGCGGGAGAGACCCAGTACTTC,CASGAGAGETQYF
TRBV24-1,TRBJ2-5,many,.,TGTGCCACCAGTGAGGCCCCCGGTTTTGAGACCCAGTACTTC,CATSEAPGFETQYF
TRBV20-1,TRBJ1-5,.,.,TGCAGTGCTAGTACCGGGGACATGGGGGACCAGCCCCAACATTTT,CSASTGDMGDQPQHF
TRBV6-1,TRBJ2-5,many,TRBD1,TGTGCCAGCAGCGTAACAGGGGGAGAGACCCAGTACTTC,CASSVTGGETQYF
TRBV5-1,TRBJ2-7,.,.,TGCGCCAGCAGCTTGGTACTAGGCGGGTACGAGCAGTACTTC,CASSLVLGGYEQYF
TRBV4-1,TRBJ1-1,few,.,TGCGCCAGCAGCCAAGTGTACTCGGGCACTGAAGCTTTCTTT,CASSQVYSGTEAFF
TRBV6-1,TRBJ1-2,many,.,TGTGCCAGCCGGGGGGGGACGGCGGCCTCCGGCTACACCTTC,CASRGGTAASGYTF
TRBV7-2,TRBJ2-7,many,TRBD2,TGTGCCAGCAGCTTAGCCGGGACTAGCGGGGGGGCCAGCTACGAGCAGTACTTC,CASSLAGTSGGASYEQYF
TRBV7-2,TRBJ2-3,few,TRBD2,TGTGCCAGCAGCTACCGACTAGCAGATACGCAGTGTTTT,CASSYRLADTQCF
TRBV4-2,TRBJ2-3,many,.,TGTGCCAGCAGCCAAGTTTATGCAGATACGCAGTATTTT,CASSQVYADTQYF
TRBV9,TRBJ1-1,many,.,TGTGCCAGCAGCGTAGTCGGCTCCACTGAAGCTTTCTTT,CASSVVGSTEAFF
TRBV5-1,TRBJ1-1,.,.,TGCGCCAGCAGCCCACGAAGACAGGAGGGATGGAACACTGAAGCTTTCTTT,CASSPRRQEGWNTEAFF
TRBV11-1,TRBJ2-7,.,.,TGTGCCAGCAGCTTATTTCCCTCGGATTTGCGGGGATATAACGAGCAGTACTTC,CASSLFPSDLRGYNEQYF
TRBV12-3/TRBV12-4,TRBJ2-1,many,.,TGTGCCAGCAGTCGGGACAGGTACGGGGGGGATGAGCAGTTCTTC,CASSRDRYGGDEQFF
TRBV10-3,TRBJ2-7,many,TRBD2,TGTGCCATCAGTGTCGGACTAGCGGTGGCGGGGCGCTACGAGCAGTACTTC,CAISVGLAVAGRYEQYF
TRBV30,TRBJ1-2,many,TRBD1,TGTGCCTGGGAGGGACAGGGGGTCTATGGCTACACCTTC,CAWEGQGVYGYTF
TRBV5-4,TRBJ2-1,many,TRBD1,TGTGCCAGCAGCTCCCCGGGACAGGGGAACGATCACAATGAGCAGTTCTTC,CASSSPGQGNDHNEQFF
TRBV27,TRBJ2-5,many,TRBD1,TGTGCCAGCAGTCCTTTACAGGGGGGAGAGACCCAGTACTTC,CASSPLQGGETQYF
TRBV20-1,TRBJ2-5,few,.,TGCAGTGCTAGGGACACTCCCGAGTTCGCCCAGTACTTC,CSARDTPEFAQYF
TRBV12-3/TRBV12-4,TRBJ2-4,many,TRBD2,TGTGCCAGCACTAGTGAACGGCTAGCGGGGGGCACGGGCAAAAACATTCAGTACTTC,CASTSERLAGGTGKNIQYF
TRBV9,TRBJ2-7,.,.,TGTGCCAGCAGCGTAGGCATCGAAGAGGGCTCCTACGAGCAGTACTTC,CASSVGIEEGSYEQYF
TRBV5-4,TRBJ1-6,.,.,TGTGCCAGCAGCCTCTCGGGCATAACTTCACCCCTCCACTTT,CASSLSGITSPLHF
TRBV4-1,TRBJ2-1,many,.,TGCGCCAGCAGCCAAGATGGCCTGGAGCAGTTCTTC,CASSQDGLEQFF
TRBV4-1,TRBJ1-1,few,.,TGCGCCAGCAGCCAAGACCCGGGCGTAGACACTGAAGCTTTCTTT,CASSQDPGVDTEAFF
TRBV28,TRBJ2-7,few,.,TGTGCCATCAGCCGACCGGGACACCCCCGTTTCGAGCAGTACTTC,CAISRPGHPRFEQYF
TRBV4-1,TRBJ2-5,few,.,TGCGCCAGCAGCCAAGATGTAGGGGAGACCCAGTACTTC,CASSQDVGETQYF
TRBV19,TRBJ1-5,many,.,TGTGCCAGTAGTATTAGTCTGCATAACACCTACCAGCATTTT,CASSISLHNTYQHF
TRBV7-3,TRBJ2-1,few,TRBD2,TGTGCCAGCAGCCCTGGACTAGCGGGAGTGAATGAGCAGTTCTTC,CASSPGLAGVNEQFF
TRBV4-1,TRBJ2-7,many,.,TGCGCCAGCAGCCAAGGTGGCAGGGCAAGTTACGAGCAGTACTTC,CASSQGGRASYEQYF
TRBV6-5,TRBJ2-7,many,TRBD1,TGTGCCAGCAGTTACTCGGGACAGGGTATCCACGAGCAGTACTTC,CASSYSGQGIHEQYF
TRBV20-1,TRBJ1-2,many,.,TGCAGTGCCCTATCGGTCGGTGGCTACACCTTC,CSALSVGGYTF
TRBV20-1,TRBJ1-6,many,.,TGCAGTGCAGTAGCCCGGGGGGGCTATAATTCACCCCTCCACTTT,CSAVARGGYNSPLHF
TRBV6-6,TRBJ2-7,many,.,TGTGCCAGCAGTTATTTAGATCCGGGATACGAAACCTACGAGCAGTACTTC,CASSYLDPGYETYEQYF
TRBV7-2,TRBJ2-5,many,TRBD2,TGTGCCAGCAGCTCCGGACTAGCGGGGGCTTTCGAGACCCAGTACTTC,CASSSGLAGAFETQYF
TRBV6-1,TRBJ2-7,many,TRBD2,TGTGCCAGCAGTGAAGCGAGGGCGGGGGGGCCCGAGCAGTACTTC,CASSEARAGGPEQYF
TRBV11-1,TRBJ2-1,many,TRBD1,TGTGCCAGCAGACCTAACGGACAGGGGAAGCGTAGTGAGCAGTTCTTC,CASRPNGQGKRSEQFF
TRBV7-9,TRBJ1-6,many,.,TGTGCCAGCAGCCAAAGACGGACAGAAAATTCACCCCTCCACTTT,CASSQRRTENSPLHF
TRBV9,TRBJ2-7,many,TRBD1,TGTGCCAGCAGCGTAGCTTGGGGACAGTCCTACGAGCAGTACTTC,CASSVAWGQSYEQYF
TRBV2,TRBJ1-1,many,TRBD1,TGTGCCCGACAAGGGGGCGTTTGGACAAGCACTGAAGCTTTCTTT,CARQGGVWTSTEAFF
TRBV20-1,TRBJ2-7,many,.,TGCAGTGCTGGCCGGGACCTCTATAACGAGCAGTACTTC,CSAGRDLYNEQYF
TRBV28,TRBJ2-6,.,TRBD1,TGTGCCAGCAGTTCCGGGACAGGGGACTCTGGGGCCAACGTCCTGACTTTC,CASSSGTGDSGANVLTF
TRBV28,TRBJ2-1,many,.,TGTGCCAGCAGCCTAGGGGGGCTTTCCTACAATGAGCAGTTCTTC,CASSLGGLSYNEQFF
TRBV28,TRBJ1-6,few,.,TGTGCCAGCATTTTATATGGGACATGGGGTAATTTACCCCTCCACTTT,CASILYGTWGNLPLHF
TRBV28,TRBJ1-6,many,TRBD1,TGTGCCAGCAGTGACAGGGGTTCACCCCTCCACTTT,CASSDRGSPLHF
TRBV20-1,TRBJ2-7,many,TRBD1,TGCAGTGCTAGAGCGGGGACAGGGTCGGTCGGGCAGTACTTC,CSARAGTGSVGQYF
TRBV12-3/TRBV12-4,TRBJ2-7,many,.,TGTGCCAGCAGTTACAGGGTCTACGAGCAGTACTTC,CASSYRVYEQYF
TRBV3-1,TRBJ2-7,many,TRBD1,TGTGCCAGCAGCCAAGATTGGGGGACAGGGGACTCGACGCAGTACTTC,CASSQDWGTGDSTQYF